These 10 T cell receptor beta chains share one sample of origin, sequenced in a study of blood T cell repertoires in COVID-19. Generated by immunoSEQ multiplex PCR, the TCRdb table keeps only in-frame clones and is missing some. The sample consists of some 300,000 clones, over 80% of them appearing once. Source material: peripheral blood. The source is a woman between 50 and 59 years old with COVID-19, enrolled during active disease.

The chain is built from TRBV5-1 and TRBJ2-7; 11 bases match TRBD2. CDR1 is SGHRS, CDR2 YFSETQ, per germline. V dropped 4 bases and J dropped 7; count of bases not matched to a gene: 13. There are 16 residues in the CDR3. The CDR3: CASSETSGRDLSEQYF. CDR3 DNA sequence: TGCGCCAGCAGCGAAACTAGCGGGAGAGATCTCTCGGAGCAGTACTTC.

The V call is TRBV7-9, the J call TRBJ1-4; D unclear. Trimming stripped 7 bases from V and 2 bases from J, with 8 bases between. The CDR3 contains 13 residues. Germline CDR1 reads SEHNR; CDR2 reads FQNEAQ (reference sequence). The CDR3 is CASTEMTNEKLFF. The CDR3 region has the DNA TGTGCCAGCACCGAGATGACTAATGAAAAACTGTTTTTT.

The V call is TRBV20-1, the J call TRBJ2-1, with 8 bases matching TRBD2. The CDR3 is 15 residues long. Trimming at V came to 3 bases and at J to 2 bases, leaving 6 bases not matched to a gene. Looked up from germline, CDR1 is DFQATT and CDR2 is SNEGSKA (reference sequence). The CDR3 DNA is TGCAGTGCTAGTCTAATAGCGGGGCCCTACAATGAGCAGTTCTTC. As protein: CSASLIAGPYNEQFF.

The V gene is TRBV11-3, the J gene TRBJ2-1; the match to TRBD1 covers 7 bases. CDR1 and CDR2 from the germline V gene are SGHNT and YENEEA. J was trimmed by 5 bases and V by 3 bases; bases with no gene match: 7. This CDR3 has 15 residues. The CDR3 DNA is TGTGCCAGCAGCTTCCGGGACAGAGCGAACAATGAGCAGTTCTTC. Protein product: CASSFRDRANNEQFF.

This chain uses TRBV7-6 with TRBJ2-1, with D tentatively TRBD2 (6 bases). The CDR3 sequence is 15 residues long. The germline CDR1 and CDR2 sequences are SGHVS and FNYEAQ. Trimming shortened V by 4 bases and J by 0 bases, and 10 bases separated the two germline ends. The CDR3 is CASSSRDSSYNEQFF. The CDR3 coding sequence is TGTGCCAGCAGCTCCCGGGACTCCTCCTACAATGAGCAGTTCTTC.

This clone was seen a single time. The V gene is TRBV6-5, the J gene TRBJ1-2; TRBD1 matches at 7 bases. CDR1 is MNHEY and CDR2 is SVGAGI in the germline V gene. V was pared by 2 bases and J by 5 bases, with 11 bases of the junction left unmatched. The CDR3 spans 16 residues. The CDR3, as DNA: TGTGCCAGCAGTTACCGGGACAGCGCCGCTTGGTATGGCTACACCTTC. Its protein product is CASSYRDSAAWYGYTF.

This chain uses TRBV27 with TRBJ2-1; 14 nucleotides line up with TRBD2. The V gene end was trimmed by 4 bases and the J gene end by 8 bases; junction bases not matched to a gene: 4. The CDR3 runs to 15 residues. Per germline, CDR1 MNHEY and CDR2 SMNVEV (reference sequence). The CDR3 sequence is CASSSGTSGSYEQFF. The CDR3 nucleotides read TGTGCCAGCAGTTCCGGGACTAGCGGGAGTTATGAGCAGTTCTTC.

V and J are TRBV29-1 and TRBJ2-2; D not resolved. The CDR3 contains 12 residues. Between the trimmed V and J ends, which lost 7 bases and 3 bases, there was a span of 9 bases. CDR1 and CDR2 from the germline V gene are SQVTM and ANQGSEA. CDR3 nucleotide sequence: TGCAGCGCCCGGTCGGACACCGGGGAGCTGTTTTTT. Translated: CSARSDTGELFF.

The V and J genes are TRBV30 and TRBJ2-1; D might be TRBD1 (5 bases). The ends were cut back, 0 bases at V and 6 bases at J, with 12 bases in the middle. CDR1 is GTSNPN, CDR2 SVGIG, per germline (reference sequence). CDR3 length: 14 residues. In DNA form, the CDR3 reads TGTGCCTGGAGTGTAGGTCCAGGGCCCAATGAGCAGTTCTTC. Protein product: CAWSVGPGPNEQFF.

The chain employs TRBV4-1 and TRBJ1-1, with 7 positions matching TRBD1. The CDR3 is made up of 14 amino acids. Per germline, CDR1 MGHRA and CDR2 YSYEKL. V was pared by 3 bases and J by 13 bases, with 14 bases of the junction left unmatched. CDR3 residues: CASSQPRQGRVHFF. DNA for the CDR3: TGCGCCAGCAGCCAGCCTAGACAGGGAAGAGTGCATTTCTTT.